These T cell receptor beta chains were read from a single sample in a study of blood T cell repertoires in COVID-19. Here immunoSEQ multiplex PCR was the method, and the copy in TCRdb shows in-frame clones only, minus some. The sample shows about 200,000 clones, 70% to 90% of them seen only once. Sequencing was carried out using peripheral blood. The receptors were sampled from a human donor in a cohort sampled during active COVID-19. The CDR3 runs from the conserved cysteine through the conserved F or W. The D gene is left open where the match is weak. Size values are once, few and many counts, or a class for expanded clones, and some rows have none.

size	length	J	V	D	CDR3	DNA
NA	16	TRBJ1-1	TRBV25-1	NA	CASSEGGRGRDTEAFF	TGTGCCAGCAGTGAAGGAGGAAGGGGGAGAGACACTGAAGCTTTCTTT
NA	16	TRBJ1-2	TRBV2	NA	CASSAPMGQTSYGYTF	TGTGCCAGCAGTGCCCCTATGGGTCAGACTAGCTATGGCTACACCTTC
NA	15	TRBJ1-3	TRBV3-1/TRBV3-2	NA	CASSQGGFSGNTIYF	TGTGCCAGCAGCCAAGGCGGATTCTCTGGAAACACCATATATTTT
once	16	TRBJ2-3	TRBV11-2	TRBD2	CASSSSELAGADTQYF	TGTGCCAGCAGCTCCAGCGAGCTAGCGGGGGCAGATACGCAGTATTTT
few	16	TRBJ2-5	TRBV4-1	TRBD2	CASSQAIIRREKTQYF	TGCGCCAGCAGCCAAGCAATAATACGGCGGGAGAAGACCCAGTACTTC
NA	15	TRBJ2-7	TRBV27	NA	CASSPSLGARYEQYF	TGTGCCAGCAGTCCGTCCCTAGGGGCCCGGTACGAGCAGTACTTC
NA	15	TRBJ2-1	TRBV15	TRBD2	CATREGREGVNEQFF	TGTGCCACCAGGGAGGGGCGGGAGGGTGTCAATGAGCAGTTCTTC
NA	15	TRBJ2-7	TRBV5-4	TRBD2	CASSLLSGSAYEQYF	TGTGCCAGCAGCTTGTTAAGCGGGAGTGCCTACGAGCAGTACTTC
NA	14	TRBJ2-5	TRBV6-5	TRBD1	CASRTGQGMETQYF	TGTGCCAGCAGAACGGGACAGGGGATGGAGACCCAGTACTTC
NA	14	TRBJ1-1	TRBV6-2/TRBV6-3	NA	CASSKQTTNTEAFF	TGTGCCAGCAGTAAACAGACTACGAACACTGAAGCTTTCTTT
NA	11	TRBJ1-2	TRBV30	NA	CAWTPGDSYTF	TGTGCCTGGACTCCGGGTGATAGCTACACCTTC
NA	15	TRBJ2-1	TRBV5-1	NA	CASSDQGGGYNEQFF	TGCGCCAGCAGCGACCAAGGTGGCGGCTACAATGAGCAGTTCTTC
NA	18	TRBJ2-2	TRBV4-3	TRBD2	CASSQVYSGGENTGELFF	TGCGCCAGCAGCCAAGTATATAGCGGGGGAGAAAACACCGGGGAGCTGTTTTTT
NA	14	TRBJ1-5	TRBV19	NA	CASREGGRFEPQHF	TGTGCCAGTAGGGAGGGCGGTCGATTTGAGCCCCAGCATTTT
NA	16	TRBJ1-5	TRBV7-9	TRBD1	CASSAGTGGGNQPQHF	TGTGCCAGCAGCGCGGGGACAGGGGGAGGCAATCAGCCCCAGCATTTT
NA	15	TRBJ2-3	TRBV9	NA	CASSEGLFGADTQYF	TGTGCCAGCAGCGAGGGACTCTTCGGGGCAGATACGCAGTATTTT
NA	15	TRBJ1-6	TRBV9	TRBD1	CASSTNRDRDSPLHF	TGTGCCAGCAGCACTAATCGGGACAGGGATTCACCCCTCCACTTT
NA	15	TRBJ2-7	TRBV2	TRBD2	CASSRDSGGWYEQYF	TGTGCCAGCAGCCGAGATAGCGGGGGGTGGTACGAGCAGTACTTC